The 10 T cell receptor beta chains below were found in one sample sequenced in a study of T cells in narcolepsy. Sequenced by immunoSEQ multiplex PCR; TCRdb stores in-frame clones only, minus some. The sample contains about 32,000 clones, 83% of which appear only once. Sequencing input: memory (CD45RA-) CD4+ T cells from blood. The receptors originated from a human donor in good health.

This clone was seen once. CDR3 bases: TGTGCCAGCAGCAAACCTGCCGGACCCGGGGCTGGCACCGGGGAGCTGTTTTTT. Protein: CASSKPAGPGAGTGELFF. The chain has TRBV7-2 and TRBJ2-2; D possibly matches TRBD1 or TRBD2 (5 bases each). Germline lookup yields CDR1 SGHTA and CDR2 FQGNSA. CDR3 length equals 18 residues. Deletions cut 5 bases from V and 4 bases from J, with 23 bases between.

The chain employs TRBV2 and TRBJ2-3; no clear D gene. CDR1 and CDR2 from the germline V gene are SNHLY and FYNNEI. The CDR3 runs 13 residues. Trimming cost V 7 bases and J 2 bases, with 10 bases left between them. CDR3 loop: CASTWRITDTQYF. In DNA, the CDR3 is TGTGCCAGCACTTGGCGGATCACAGATACGCAGTATTTT.

The chain uses TRBV7-9 and TRBJ1-6; possible D gene TRBD1, 5 bases. Germline V gene sequence: CDR1 SEHNR, CDR2 FQNEAQ (reference sequence). Trimming removed 6 bases from V and 8 bases from J, with 17 bases in between. This CDR3 is built from 15 residues. The CDR3 DNA reads TGTGCCAGCAGTAGCGTGGGGCGTACCGATTCACCCCTCCACTTT. Its translation: CASSSVGRTDSPLHF.

V is TRBV27 and J is TRBJ2-2; no clear D. Trimming took off 6 bases at V and 1 base at J, with 3 bases between the two ends. Germline V CDR1 and CDR2: MNHEY, SMNVEV (reference sequence). The CDR3 is 12 amino acids. CDR3 region: CASSRNTGELFF. In nucleotides, the CDR3 is TGTGCCAGCAGCCGGAACACCGGGGAGCTGTTTTTT.

The chain combines TRBV18 with TRBJ1-1; no clear D. The CDR3 is made up of 14 amino acids. V was trimmed by 3 bases and J by 4 bases, leaving 12 bases between them. Looked up from germline, CDR1 is KGHSH and CDR2 is LQKENI. CDR3 region: CASSPSRDATEAFF. CDR3 coding DNA: TGTGCCAGCTCACCCAGTCGGGATGCCACTGAAGCTTTCTTT.

This rearrangement joins TRBV10-2 to TRBJ1-1; TRBD1 aligns across 7 bases. Germline loops: CDR1 WSHSY, CDR2 SAAADI. V lost 7 bases to trimming and J lost 7 bases; unmatched junction nucleotides: 3. The CDR3 consists of 11 residues. In nucleotides, the CDR3 is TGCGCCAGCATGGGACAGAGTGAAGCTTTCTTT. It translates to CASMGQSEAFF.

V usage is TRBV9 and J usage is TRBJ2-5; D gene unclear. Germline values: CDR1 SGDLS, CDR2 YYNGEE. Deletions cut 0 bases from V and 2 bases from J, with 11 bases between. The CDR3 is 15 amino acids. The CDR3 nucleotides are TGTGCCAGCAGCGTAGGGGTAGGGCAACAAGAGACCCAGTACTTC. This sequence encodes CASSVGVGQQETQYF.

This chain connects TRBV28 to TRBJ1-1; 8 bases match TRBD1. Germline V gives CDR1 MDHEN, CDR2 SYDVKM. V lost 7 bases to trimming and J lost 11 bases; unmatched junction nucleotides: 9. This CDR3 has 12 residues. The CDR3 sequence is CASNPPDRAAFF. The CDR3 DNA follows: TGTGCCAGCAACCCTCCGGACAGGGCGGCTTTCTTT.

This clone was counted a few times. The rearrangement links TRBV5-5 to TRBJ1-1; maybe TRBD1 (5 bases). Trimming left V 2 bases short and J 4 bases short, with 9 bases between. Germline CDR1 SGHKS, CDR2 YYEKEE (reference sequence). There are 13 residues in the CDR3. The CDR3 DNA sequence: TGTGCCAGCAGCTTTCAAGGGACCACTGAAGCTTTCTTT. Translation: CASSFQGTTEAFF.

This rearrangement joins TRBV11-2 to TRBJ2-1; D gene unclear. Germline assignment: CDR1 SGHAT and CDR2 FQNNGV. V lost 1 base, J lost 5 bases, and 12 bases lay in between. The CDR3 length is 15 residues. CDR3 DNA sequence: TGTGCCAGCAGCTTAGGGGCGGTTACAGACAATGAGCAGTTCTTC. Its protein product is CASSLGAVTDNEQFF.